The 3 T cell receptor beta chains presented below share a single source sample, sequenced in a study of post-analysis software for immune sequencing data. General study points: A few TRBV segments appeared more often in patients than in controls, and TRBV5-6, TRBV5-1 and TRBV20-1 were among these.

TCR beta cDNA libraries included unique molecular identifiers. TCRdb processed the PCR reads anew with MiXCR; each CDR3 protein has one entry. The repertoire holds about 540,000 distinct CDR3 sequences, with around a third as singletons. Their antigens are not known. The sample consisted of blood. Receptors were obtained from a girl aged 2 to 17 with multiple sclerosis.

V and J are TRBV9 and TRBJ1-2; possible D gene TRBD1, 5 bases. The ends were cut back, 4 bases at V and 7 bases at J, with 20 bases in the middle. Germline V gives CDR1 SGDLS, CDR2 YYNGEE. There are 15 residues in the CDR3. Here the CDR3 reads CASSTQEGLGGGYTF. The DNA for the CDR3 is TGTGCCAGCAGCACACAGGAGGGGCTGGGCGGTGGCTACACCTTC.

This sequence joins TRBV20-1 and TRBJ1-1, with D possibly TRBD1 on 6 matching bases. Germline V lookup: CDR1 DFQATT, CDR2 SNEGSKA (reference sequence). The CDR3 sequence is 15 residues long. With 0 bases removed from V and 3 bases from J, the gap between germline ends came to 14 bases. CDR3 nucleotide sequence: TGCAGTGCTAGAGATTCGGGGGGGGCGGACACTGAAGCTTTCTTT. Its protein is CSARDSGGADTEAFF.

The chain links TRBV9 to TRBJ1-2; 8 bases are a match to TRBD1. Germline CDR1 SGDLS, CDR2 YYNGEE. V lost 0 bases, J lost 5 bases, and 3 bases stayed unmatched. The CDR3 contains 14 residues. The CDR3: CASSVEDRAYGYTF. The CDR3 DNA reads as TGTGCCAGCAGCGTAGAGGACAGGGCATATGGCTACACCTTC.